This T cell receptor beta chain emerged from a study of T cells expressing NK-cell markers. For the study at large: It was sorted CD3+CD56+NKG2C+, CD3+CD56+NKG2C- and CD3+CD56-NKG2C+ T cells that supplied the TCR beta repertoires.

Points on this clonotype: Its matching antigen is unknown.

Study outcomes and limitations: As a fraction of CD8+ T cells, dominant NKG2C+ clonotypes reached about 1.0-7.0% in more than five donors.

As the method of synthesis, 5'RACE template switching with UMIs yielded TCR beta cDNA. TCRdb re-called the 5' RACE reads; one entry per CDR3 protein, DNA not given. This sample carries roughly 390,000 distinct CDR3 sequences, with approximately 12% going to the ten biggest clones. This sequence originates from a woman between 45 and 65 years old in good health. The sequencing sample was made of blood T cells: a sorted CD56 or NKG2C T cell subset, CD4+ or CD8+ T cells, or bulk PBMC T cells (not recorded which).

The CDR3 spells CASSIGREMNTEAFF. V and J are TRBV19 and TRBJ1-1. Germline lookup yields CDR1 LNHDA and CDR2 SQIVND (reference sequence). CDR3 size: 15 residues. The full variable domain, its missing parts supplied by reference TRBV19 and TRBJ1-1, is DGGITQSPKYLFRKEGQNVTLSCEQNLNHDAMYWYRQDPGQGLRLIYYSQIVNDFQKGDIAEGYSVSREKKESFPLTVTSAQKNPTAFYLCASSIGREMNTEAFFGQGTRLTVV.